The rows below give T cell receptor beta chains drawn from one sample of a study of T cell responses to AZD1222 COVID-19 vaccine. Generated by immunoSEQ multiplex PCR, the TCRdb table keeps only in-frame clones and is missing some. The sample yields around 150,000 clones, approximately 94% seen once. Sequences were derived from peripheral blood, sampled 28 days after the second AZD1222 dose. The receptors here all came from an adult who received the AZD1222 COVID-19 vaccine. The CDR3 runs from the conserved cysteine through the conserved F or W. For some rows the clone size is stated as once, few or many, or as a class when expanded; others skip it.

CDR3 protein,V gene,clone size
CASSVSLGTEAFF,TRBV9,NA
CASSPGLAGADTGELFF,TRBV18,NA
CAWNTRRGKGGSGEKLFF,TRBV30,NA
CASSERGTSNFVYNEQFF,TRBV6-1,NA
CASSFGRWTAMNTEAFF,TRBV28,once
CASSSGLAGSEQYF,TRBV5-1,NA
CASSLHIENTEAFF,TRBV19,NA
CASSFWGVPCEQYF,TRBV11-3,NA
CASAPGVGSYNEQFF,TRBV13,NA
CASSVAASGSNEQFF,TRBV9,NA
CASSSSGVHEQYF,TRBV5-4,NA
CASSRGLAPLNEQFF,TRBV4-3,NA
CASSLLGQPQHF,TRBV12-3/TRBV12-4,once
CATSKGAGDTQYF,TRBV24-1,NA
CASSSLPGANRMTQYF,TRBV6-2/TRBV6-3,NA
CASSADLPTNEKLFF,TRBV19,NA
CASSLAGEAFF,TRBV5-4,NA
CASSRGGTGNTEAFF,TRBV28,NA
CASSLPGAIEAFF,TRBV28,NA
CSVGDGTEAFF,TRBV29-1,NA
CASSRGWAVEGYTF,TRBV14,NA
CASSYGTYTGELFF,TRBV6-5,NA
CASSPRTSGRGGYNEQFF,TRBV4-2,NA
CASSLGGTSYEQYF,TRBV5-1,NA
CATDGTQGTYEQYF,TRBV28,NA
CAIRAEMNTEAFF,TRBV10-2,NA
CASSPRQGFGNTIYF,TRBV7-2,NA
CASSLTGGYGYTF,TRBV11-2,NA
CASSLFATVNYGYTF,TRBV27,once
CASSAGLGVEKLFF,TRBV27,NA
CASSSLGLIQETQYF,TRBV27,NA
CASSQDMALYEQYF,TRBV9,NA
CASSPGETTYYNEQFF,TRBV4-1,NA
CASSHPLGGAWEGSPLHF,TRBV14,NA
CASSYKGGRGTDTQYF,TRBV6-5,NA
CASSQGSSGKPQYF,TRBV4-3,NA
CAWGTGPHQPQHF,TRBV30,NA
CASRDRTGGNTEAFF,TRBV2,NA
CAWSVLGEAFF,TRBV30,NA